Below are 18 T cell receptor beta chains sequenced from a single sample in a study of CD8+CD57+ T cells in acquired aplastic anemia. CDR3 and TCR beta VDJ profiling relied on a genomic DNA template. TCRdb re-called the reads through MiXCR, storing one row per CDR3 protein. The table shows some 240,000 distinct CDR3 sequences, with roughly 35% occurring only once. What was sequenced was sorted CD4+, CD8+, or CD8+CD57+ T cells (not recorded which) from PBMCs. The receptors originated from a human donor in good health, serving as a control.

Details on this clonotype: The junction shows a germline mismatch at one end, possibly a read error. The J gene is TRBJ1-6, the V gene TRBV5-1, with 10 nucleotides matching TRBD1. CDR1 is SGHRS, CDR2 YFSETQ, per germline. The CDR3 extends over 15 amino acids. The CDR3 loop is CASSLGTGENSPLHF. The DNA for the CDR3 is TGCGCCAGCAGTTTGGGGACAGGGGAAAATTCACCCCTCCACTTT. The entire variable domain, with the rest obtained from reference TRBV5-1 and TRBJ1-6, is as follows: KAGVTQTPRYLIKTRGQQVTLSCSPISGHRSVSWYQQTPGQGLQFLFEYFSETQRNKGNFPGRFSGRQFSNSRSEMNVSTLELGDSALYLCASSLGTGENSPLHFGNGTRLTVT.

Note on this clonotype: The junction does not match germline at one end; this may be a read error. The genes are TRBV15 and TRBJ2-7; tentatively, D is TRBD1 (6 bases). The CDR3 is 15 amino acids. Germline V lookup: CDR1 LNHNV, CDR2 YYDKDF (reference sequence). Here the CDR3 reads CATGRGGAGSYEQYF. CDR3 nucleotide sequence: TGTGCCACCGGCAGGGGTGGGGCAGGGAGCTACGAGCAGTACTTC. The full variable domain, completed using reference TRBV15 and TRBJ2-7, is DAMVIQNPRYQVTQFGKPVTLSCSQTLNHNVMYWYQQKSSQAPKLLFHYYDKDFNNEADTPDNFQSRRPNTSFCFLDIRSPGLGDTAMYLCATGRGGAGSYEQYFGPGTRLTVT.

Regarding this clonotype: At one boundary the junction diverges from the germline segment, which might be a read error. V is TRBV10-3 and J is TRBJ2-7, with 7 bases fitting TRBD1. TRBJ2-5 explains the end of the DNA better; the J call may be wrong. CDR1 and CDR2 from the germline V gene are ENHRY and SYGVKD. The CDR3 has 14 residues. The chain's CDR3 is CASSATGPQETQYF. The CDR3 DNA is TGTGCCAGCAGTGCGACAGGGCCCCAAGAGACCCAGTACTTC.

This clonotype was found a few times. The chain combines TRBV12-3 or TRBV12-4 with TRBJ2-1; 7 bases map to TRBD2. The CDR3 is 16 residues long. Trimming at V came to 7 bases and at J to 9 bases, leaving 18 bases not matched to a gene. CDR3 DNA: TGTGCCAGCATCCTTGGCGGGAGAGGGGAAATGAGTGAGCAGTTCTTC. Protein sequence: CASILGGRGEMSEQFF.

The chain employs TRBV12-3 or TRBV12-4 and TRBJ2-3; 15 nucleotides agree with TRBD2. With V trimmed by 6 bases and J by 6 bases, 7 bases remained unmatched. The CDR3 loop spans 16 amino acids. The CDR3 sequence is CASSLGLAGGADTQYF. The CDR3, as DNA: TGTGCCAGCAGCCTCGGACTAGCGGGGGGGGCGGATACGCAGTATTTT.

This clonotype was found a few times. This chain connects TRBV5-5 to TRBJ2-5; D unresolved. V shed 5 bases and J shed 1 base, with 9 bases lying between them. Germline-derived CDR1 and CDR2 are SGHKS and YYEKEE (reference sequence). CDR3 length: 13 amino acids. CDR3 amino acids: CASSFLSQETQYF. The CDR3 DNA follows: TGTGCCAGCAGTTTCTTGTCCCAAGAGACCCAGTACTTC.

This clonotype occurred many times. The chain couples TRBV3-1 to TRBJ1-6; the D gene is possibly TRBD1 (5 bases). The CDR3 totals 12 residues. The germline V gene has CDR1 LGHDT and CDR2 YNNKEL (reference sequence). V was clipped by 3 bases and J by 11 bases, with 8 bases between them. CDR3 sequence (DNA): TGTGCCAGCAGCCAGGAGGGACCACCCCTCCACTTT. It specifies CASSQEGPPLHF.

This clonotype was seen repeatedly, ten times or more. The chain combines TRBV7-9 with TRBJ2-4; 7 bases agree with TRBD2. The CDR3 length is 15 residues. V was pared by 1 base and J by 8 bases, with 8 bases of the junction left unmatched. CDR1 SEHNR and CDR2 FQNEAQ come from the germline V gene (reference sequence). The CDR3 DNA reads as TGTGCCAGCAGCTTAGTCGTTGCGGGGAGGGACATTCAGTACTTC. Its protein is CASSLVVAGRDIQYF.

This clonotype was counted at least ten times. The V and J genes are TRBV6-4 and TRBJ2-3; no reliable D call. This CDR3 is 15 amino acids long. Looked up from germline, CDR1 is MRHNA and CDR2 is SNTAGT. The V and J ends lost 5 bases and 2 bases respectively, with 14 bases between them. This chain's CDR3 is CASSHTAETTDTQYF. The CDR3 nucleotides read TGTGCCAGCAGTCATACCGCCGAGACCACAGATACGCAGTATTTT.

Regarding this clonotype: A much larger clone sits a single nucleotide away, making a read error possible. V and J are TRBV7-6 and TRBJ1-2; tentatively, D is TRBD1 (5 bases). This CDR3 comprises 14 residues. Per the germline V gene, CDR1 is SGHVS and CDR2 is FNYEAQ. CDR3 coding DNA: TGTGCCAGCAGCTTAGGGCAGGGATGGTATGGCTACATCTTC. Amino acids: CASSLGQGWYGYIF.

The chain joins TRBV14 to TRBJ2-3; D uncertain. The CDR3 runs 11 residues. V was clipped by 8 bases and J by 8 bases, with 11 bases between them. Germline V gene lookup returns CDR1 SGHDN and CDR2 FVKESK. This chain's CDR3 is CASDGVGTQYF. The CDR3 DNA sequence: TGTGCCAGCGACGGAGTGGGTACGCAGTATTTT. The entire variable domain, with the rest obtained from reference TRBV14 and TRBJ2-3, is as follows: EAGVTQFPSHSVIEKGQTVTLRCDPISGHDNLYWYRRVMGKEIKFLLHFVKESKQDESGMPNNRFLAERTGGTYSTLKVQPAELEDSGVYFCASDGVGTQYFGPGTRLTVL.

Ten or more counts support this clonotype. The gene calls are TRBV4-2 and TRBJ1-5; unclear D gene. Germline V lookup: CDR1 LGHNA, CDR2 YNFKEQ. Trimming cost V 1 base and J 3 bases, with 10 bases left between them. This CDR3 region has 15 residues. The CDR3 reads CASSQAGPTNQPQHF. In DNA form, the CDR3 reads TGTGCCAGCAGCCAAGCCGGACCGACCAATCAGCCCCAGCATTTT.

The CDR3 DNA follows: TGTGCCAGCGGTGGGGCAGGGGGCTTGTTCAGGTACACTGAAGCTTTCTTT. Translating gives CASGGAGGLFRYTEAFF. The V call is TRBV4-2, the J call TRBJ1-1; 8 bases are a match to TRBD1. CDR1 is LGHNA, CDR2 YNFKEQ, per germline. V trimming: 8 bases; J trimming: 3 bases; junction bases outside the gene matches: 17. The CDR3 runs to 17 residues.

The rearrangement joins TRBV19 to TRBJ1-5; D may be TRBD1 (6 bases). V lost 7 bases, J lost 3 bases, and 16 bases lay in between. This CDR3 is 15 amino acids long. CDR1 and CDR2 (germline): LNHDA, SQIVND (reference sequence). For the CDR3, the DNA is TGTGCCAGTAAAGGACAGAGCAGCCCCAATCAGCCCCAGCATTTT. Its translation: CASKGQSSPNQPQHF. The whole variable domain, filled in from reference TRBV19 and TRBJ1-5, reads DGGITQSPKYLFRKEGQNVTLSCEQNLNHDAMYWYRQDPGQGLRLIYYSQIVNDFQKGDIAEGYSVSREKKESFPLTVTSAQKNPTAFYLCASKGQSSPNQPQHFGDGTRLSIL.

This clonotype was picked up many times. V and J are TRBV20-1 and TRBJ2-1, with D perhaps assigned TRBD1 or TRBD2 (5 bases each). Trimming removed 2 bases at V and 12 bases at J, with 14 bases between. This CDR3 region has 12 residues. Germline V lookup: CDR1 DFQATT, CDR2 SNEGSKA (reference sequence). The DNA for the CDR3 is TGCAGTGCTAGACCTTCTGGGACCCCGCAGTTCTTC. As protein: CSARPSGTPQFF.

This clonotype has at least ten counts. The gene calls are TRBV5-1 and TRBJ1-1; D possibly corresponds to TRBD1 (5 bases). Trimming took 7 bases from V and 4 from J, leaving 20 bases between them. CDR3 length: 15 residues. CDR1 is SGHRS, CDR2 YFSETQ, per germline. CDR3 region: CASLTGDGGVTEAFF. The CDR3 DNA sequence: TGCGCCAGCCTAACGGGGGATGGCGGTGTCACTGAAGCTTTCTTT.

The CDR3 loop reads CASSEPGTGEGYTF. CDR3 DNA sequence: TGTGCCAGCAGTGAGCCGGGAACAGGGGAAGGCTACACCTTC. The J gene is TRBJ1-2, the V gene TRBV2, with 7 bases identical to TRBD1. The CDR3 totals 14 residues. CDR1 is SNHLY and CDR2 is FYNNEI in the germline V gene. Trimming took 3 bases from V and 8 from J; bases not matched to a gene: 9.

Notes on this clonotype: Given the absence of the conserved phenylalanine or tryptophan at the CDR3 end, a read error is likely. The chain joins TRBV29-1 to TRBJ1-1; 10 bases are shared with TRBD1. V was pared by 4 bases and J by 6 bases, with 5 bases of the junction left unmatched. This CDR3 region has 13 residues. Per germline, CDR1 SQVTM and CDR2 ANQGSEA. As DNA, the CDR3 is TGCAGCGTTGGGACAGGGGGACGCCCTGAAGCTTTCCTT. It encodes CSVGTGGRPEAFL.